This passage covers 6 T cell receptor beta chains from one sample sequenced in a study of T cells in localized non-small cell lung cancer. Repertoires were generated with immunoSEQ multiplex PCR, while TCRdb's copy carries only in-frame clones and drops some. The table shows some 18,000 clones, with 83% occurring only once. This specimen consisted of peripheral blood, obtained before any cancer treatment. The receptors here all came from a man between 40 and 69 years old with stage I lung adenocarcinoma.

The CDR3 loop reads CASSPIVAGYTF. The CDR3 DNA sequence: TGTGCCAGCAGCCCCATCGTTGCGGGCTACACCTTC. The gene calls are TRBV28 and TRBJ1-2, with D hard to call. V gave up 6 bases and J gave up 8 bases, with 13 bases separating them. The CDR3 consists of 12 residues. Germline V lookup: CDR1 MDHEN, CDR2 SYDVKM.

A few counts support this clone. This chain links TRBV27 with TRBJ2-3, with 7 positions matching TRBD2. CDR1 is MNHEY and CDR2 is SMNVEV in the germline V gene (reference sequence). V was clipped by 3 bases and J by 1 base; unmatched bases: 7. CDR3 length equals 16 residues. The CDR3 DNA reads TGTGCCAGCAGTTTCCTTAGCGGGCGGGGCACAGATACGCAGTATTTT. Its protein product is CASSFLSGRGTDTQYF.

The CDR3 loop is CASSPSSGSNTGELFF. The CDR3 DNA sequence: TGCGCCAGCAGCCCCTCTAGCGGGTCGAACACCGGGGAGCTGTTTTTT. The chain employs TRBV4-1 and TRBJ2-2, with 8 bases fitting TRBD2. This CDR3 spans 16 amino acids. Trimming took 4 bases from V and 0 from J; bases not matched to a gene: 4. Germline V gene data show CDR1 as MGHRA and CDR2 as YSYEKL.

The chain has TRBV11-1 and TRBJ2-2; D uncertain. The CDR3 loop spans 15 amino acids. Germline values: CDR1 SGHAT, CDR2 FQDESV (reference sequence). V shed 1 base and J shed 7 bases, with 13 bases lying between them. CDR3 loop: CASSLESLGIGELFF. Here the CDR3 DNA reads TGTGCCAGCAGCTTAGAATCATTAGGGATCGGGGAGCTGTTTTTT.

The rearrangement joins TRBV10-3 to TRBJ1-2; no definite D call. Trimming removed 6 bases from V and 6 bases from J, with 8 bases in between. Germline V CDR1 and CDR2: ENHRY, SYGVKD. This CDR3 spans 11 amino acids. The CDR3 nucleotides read TGTGCCATCAGAGGCAGTGATGGCTACACCTTC. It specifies CAIRGSDGYTF.

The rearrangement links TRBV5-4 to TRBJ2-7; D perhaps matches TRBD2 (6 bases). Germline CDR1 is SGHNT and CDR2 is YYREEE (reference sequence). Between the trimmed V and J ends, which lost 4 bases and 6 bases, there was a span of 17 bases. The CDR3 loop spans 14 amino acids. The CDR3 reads CASSPRTGVPEQYF. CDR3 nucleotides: TGTGCCAGCAGCCCCCGGACGGGGGTTCCCGAGCAGTACTTC.